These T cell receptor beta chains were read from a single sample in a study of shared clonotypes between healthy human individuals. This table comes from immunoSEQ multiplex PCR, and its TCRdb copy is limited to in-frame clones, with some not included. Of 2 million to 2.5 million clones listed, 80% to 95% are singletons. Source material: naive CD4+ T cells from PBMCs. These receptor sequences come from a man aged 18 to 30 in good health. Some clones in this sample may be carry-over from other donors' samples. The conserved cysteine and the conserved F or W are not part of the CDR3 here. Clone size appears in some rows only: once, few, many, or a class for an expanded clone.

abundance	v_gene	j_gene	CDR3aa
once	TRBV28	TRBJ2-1	ASRTRNNEQF
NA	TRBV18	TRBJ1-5	ASSPRQGDQPQH
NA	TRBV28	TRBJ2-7	ASSPPLGARRDEQY
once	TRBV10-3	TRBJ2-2	ATSPNQDTKNTGELF
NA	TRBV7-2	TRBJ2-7	ASSLVQGGYEQY
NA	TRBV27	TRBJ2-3	ATRPGRGRPDTQY
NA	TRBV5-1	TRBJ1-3	ASSLGQNGNTIY
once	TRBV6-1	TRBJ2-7	ASSEGTSGRTLKQY
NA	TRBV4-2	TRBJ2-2	ASSDVWGQNTGELF
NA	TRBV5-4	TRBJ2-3	ASSSNTDTQY
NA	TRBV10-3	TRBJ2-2	AISDQGRGTGELF
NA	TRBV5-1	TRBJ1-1	ASSPNLSGPAF
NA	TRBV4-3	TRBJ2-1	ASSRLAGGNEQF
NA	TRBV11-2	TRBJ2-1	ASSLVGGDEQF
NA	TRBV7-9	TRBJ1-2	ASSPFHTRGSPYGYT
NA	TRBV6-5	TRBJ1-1	ASSRGPTETEAF
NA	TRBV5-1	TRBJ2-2	ASRGANTGELF
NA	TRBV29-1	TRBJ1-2	SVGVLGDYGYT
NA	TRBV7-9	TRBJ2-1	ASTPTVTSGYNEQF
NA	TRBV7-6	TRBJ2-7	ASSLGLAGYEQY
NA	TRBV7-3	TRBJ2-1	ASSFGAYNEQF
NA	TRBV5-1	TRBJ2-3	ASSLFGPGRGDTQY
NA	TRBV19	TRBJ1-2	ASSTLADREGYT
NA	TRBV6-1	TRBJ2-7	ASRPGQGYSYEQY
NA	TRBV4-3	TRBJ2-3	ASSTAGGPGDTQY
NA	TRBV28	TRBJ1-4	ASKNPAAEKLF
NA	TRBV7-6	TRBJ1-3	ASSLRGGGASGNTIY
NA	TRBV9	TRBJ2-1	ASSVLRDSSYNEQF
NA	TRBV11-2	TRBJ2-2	ASRLGRGTGELF
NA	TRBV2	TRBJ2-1	ASSESGNEQF
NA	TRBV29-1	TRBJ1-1	SVLEGGNTEAF
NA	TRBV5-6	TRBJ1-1	ASSSLSDPGISF
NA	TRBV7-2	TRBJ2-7	ASSSKVYRGLIGHEQY
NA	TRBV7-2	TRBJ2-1	ASSLVADSYNEQF
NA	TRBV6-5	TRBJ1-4	ASQTGLSGKLF
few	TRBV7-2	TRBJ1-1	ASSLDSGAGTEAF
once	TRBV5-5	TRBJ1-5	ASSSDRYQPQH
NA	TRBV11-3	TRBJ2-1	ASSSAGGPYTEQF
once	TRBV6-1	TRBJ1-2	ASSASYNYGYT
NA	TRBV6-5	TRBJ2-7	ATSRRAAYEQY